This T cell receptor beta chain originates from a study of shared clonotypes between healthy human individuals. Study-wide context: Serving as donors were a couple of women and three men, whose ages spanned 18 to 49. Findings and limits, study-wide: Sorted-subset samples were not fully sequenced, rarefaction indicated.

The CDR3 is 15 residues long. The germline gives CDR1 MGHRA, CDR2 YSYEKL. V lost 8 bases to trimming and J lost 0 bases; unmatched junction nucleotides: 8. The deep-level immunoSEQ assay was used. Approximately 30,000 T cell genomes (around 200 ng DNA) went into each sorted-subset replicate. The table came from immunoSEQ multiplex PCR; TCRdb's copy has only in-frame clones and leaves some out. The sample carries approximately 940,000 clones, around three quarters recorded once. Turning to this clone: Its antigen is currently unknown.

The source of this sequence is a man in his late teens or twenties in good health. Sequences were obtained from memory CD4+ T cells sorted from blood. Subset here: CD45RA-negative fraction. This rearrangement joins TRBV4-1 to TRBJ2-7; 9 bases fit TRBD1. The CDR3, as DNA: TGCGCCAGCCGATTAGGACAGGGGAGCTCCTACGAGCAGTACTTC. Protein: CASRLGQGSSYEQYF.